Sequencing of this TCR beta chain was carried out in a study of beta chain features in type 1 diabetes listed by TCRdb under 2018. Concerning the study at large: Mean age, gender distribution, total cell number and subset yield did not differ between patients and healthy donors. Whereas all 30 or so donors provided naive and central memory subsets, regulatory and stem cell-like memory subsets were isolated from just 8 patients and about eight healthy donors. The study compared TCRB repertoires of sorted circulating CD4+ T cell subsets between recently diagnosed type 1 diabetes patients and matched healthy donors. A total of 107,917,701 sorted cells were examined across all samples, and a strong correlation was observed between cell number per subset and RNA yield. The investigation overall reported the following: Patients with type 1 diabetes made fewer insertions and deleted more nucleotides at VDJ recombination sites, implying thymic rearrangement abnormalities. Because the HLA sub-analyses included only small numbers of individuals, any influence of HLA type on TCRB rearrangement was left unresolved. A moderate but significant shortening of TCRB CDR3 length was observed in type 1 diabetes patients in all four CD4+ subsets. Because cDNA was sequenced instead of genomic DNA, activated cells with high expression could be over-represented, although the groups did not differ in activation or CD3 levels. Shorter templates might have been favored by PCR, but patient and control samples were amplified and corrected together, so both groups would have been affected equally by any skew. Naive, central memory and regulatory TCRB repertoires appeared to be more similar among patients than among healthy donors.

This clone was detected a few times. Its antigen has not been determined. No base quality information exists; no much larger clone differs at one position. A single peripheral blood draw of about 116 mL on average was collected from each donor into heparinised tubes. Naive, central memory, regulatory and stem cell-like memory CD4+ T cells were sorted on a BD FACSAria II using a panel including CD45RO, CCR7, CD25, CD127, CD95 and CD27. All sorted populations exceeded 95% purity. PBMCs were isolated immediately by Lymphoprep density gradient centrifugation and stained directly without culture. So that batch effects would be minimized, each experiment stained and sorted samples in pairs, pairing one healthy donor with one patient. The germline V gene sets CDR1 to MNHEY and CDR2 to SVGAGI. V is pruned by 6 bases and J by 1 base, leaving 4 bases of the junction without a gene match. The CDR3 measures 15 amino acids from cysteine to phenylalanine. Only CDR3 DNA remains: 45 bases, in frame from the first base.

The High Capacity cDNA Reverse Transcription Kit was used to reverse transcribe all of the isolated RNA, meaning that expressed TCRB transcripts were what got sequenced. Deep immunoSEQ sequencing was applied to naive, central memory and regulatory T cell samples, giving an average of about 3.8 million total reads per sample. After sorted cells were lysed in RLT buffer, RNA was extracted with DNase-treated RNeasy Micro or Mini kits, with the choice depending on cell number. Each cell subset was processed on its own to prevent cross-contamination, while patient and healthy donor samples were processed together. The immunoSEQ multiplex PCR was used to amplify TCRB sequences from cDNA, yielding 87-bp fragments that span the CDR3 region. Sequencing of the amplicons was performed on the Illumina HiSeq platform. Concerning the study's data processing: PCR bias was corrected computationally using synthetic template baselines, and reads within Hamming distance 2 were collapsed, with unmergeable singletons discarded. By aligning reads against IMGT, V, D and J genes, CDR3 length, and insertions or deletions at six rearrangement sites were assigned. Within each subset, clonotype counts were normalized to sorted cell number, after which true diversity and Gini coefficients were computed with the tcR R package. The overlap coefficient, calculated on TCRB nucleotide sequences, was used to quantify repertoire sharing. Out-of-frame TCRB sequences from naive cells were analyzed to stand in for the pre-selection repertoire. The immuneACCESS repertoire file appears here via TCRdb, limited to in-frame rearrangements. These files lack a portion of the clones; in checked studies, under half of the deficit traces to unresolved V genes, and the cause of the others is not known. V and J calls and clone size are as listed in that table; D and trimming were resolved from the DNA. The sample table shows under 450,000 clones, and over 11% are seen once. Together, the top ten hold about 0.034% of the sample.

The sequence derives from a man aged 25-45 years in good health. Specimen: naive CD4+ T cells from blood. What this sample's cell subset or site label stands for: true naive CD4+ T cells. The chain joins TRBV6-5 to TRBJ2-1; TRBD2 agrees with 9 junctional bases. The DNA sequence is given as TGTGCCAGCAGAATAGCGGGAGCGTCCTACAATGAGCAGTTCTTC. This is translated as CASRIAGASYNEQFF.